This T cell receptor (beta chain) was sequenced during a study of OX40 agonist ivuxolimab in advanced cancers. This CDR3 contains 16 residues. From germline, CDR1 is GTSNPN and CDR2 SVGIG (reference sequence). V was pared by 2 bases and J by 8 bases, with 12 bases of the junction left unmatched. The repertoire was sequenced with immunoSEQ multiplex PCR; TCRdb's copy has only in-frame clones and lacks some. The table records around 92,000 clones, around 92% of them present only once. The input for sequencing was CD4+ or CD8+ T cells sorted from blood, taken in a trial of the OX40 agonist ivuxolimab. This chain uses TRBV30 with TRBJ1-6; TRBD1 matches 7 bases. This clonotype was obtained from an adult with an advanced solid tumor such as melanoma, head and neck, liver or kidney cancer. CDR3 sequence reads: CAWSRLPRGGHSPLHF. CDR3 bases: TGTGCCTGGAGTAGGCTACCCAGAGGGGGCCATTCACCCCTCCACTTT. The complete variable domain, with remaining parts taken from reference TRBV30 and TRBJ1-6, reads SQTIHQWPATLVQPVGSPLSLECTVEGTSNPNLYWYRQAAGRGLQLLFYSVGIGQISSEVPQNLSASRPQDRQFILSSKKLLLSDSGFYLCAWSRLPRGGHSPLHFGNGTRLTVT.